These 16 T cell receptor beta chains came from one sample sequenced in a study of shared clonotypes between healthy human individuals. The data were produced by immunoSEQ multiplex PCR, yet TCRdb's version contains in-frame clones alone and is incomplete. The data contain around 620,000 clones, approximately 95% of them singletons. Naive CD8 cells were CD45RO-negative, positively selected for CCR7, excluding terminally differentiated effector memory CD45RA+ cells. Material: naive CD8+ T cells sorted from blood. Receptors originate from a woman aged 25 to 39 in good health.

The chain employs TRBV6-1 and TRBJ2-1; no reliable D call. Germline V gene lookup returns CDR1 MNHNS and CDR2 SASEGT. CDR3 length: 15 residues. Trimming cost V 4 bases and J 0 bases, with 10 bases left between them. CDR3 nucleotides: TGTGCCAGCAGTGCATTGGGGATCTCCTACAATGAGCAGTTCTTC. Its protein product is CASSALGISYNEQFF.

This chain links TRBV7-2 with TRBJ2-2, with 7 bases fitting TRBD2. The germline V gene has CDR1 SGHTA and CDR2 FQGNSA. The CDR3 totals 18 residues. Trimming removed 0 bases from V and 4 bases from J; junction bases left unmatched: 11. The CDR3 nucleotides read TGTGCCAGCAGCTTAGCCAGTTACCGGGAGGAGTTCACCGGGGAGCTGTTTTTT. This translates into CASSLASYREEFTGELFF.

This rearrangement joins TRBV10-2 to TRBJ2-1; the match to TRBD2 covers 7 bases. CDR3 size: 18 residues. Per germline, CDR1 WSHSY and CDR2 SAAADI. After removal of 5 bases from V and 5 bases from J, the junction contained 18 bases not matched to a gene. The CDR3 region is CASSIGIPGTSVDNEQFF. For the CDR3, the DNA is TGCGCCAGCAGTATCGGAATTCCGGGAACTAGCGTAGACAATGAGCAGTTCTTC.

The genes are TRBV9 and TRBJ2-7, with 11 bases that match TRBD2. The CDR3 sequence is 14 residues long. The junction had 4 bases not matched to a gene; V was cut back by 4 bases and J by 4 bases. Germline V gives CDR1 SGDLS, CDR2 YYNGEE. For the CDR3, the DNA is TGTGCCAGCAGCACTAGCGGGAGTAGGTACGAGCAGTACTTC. It specifies CASSTSGSRYEQYF.

This rearrangement joins TRBV5-4 to TRBJ1-4; unclear D gene. This CDR3 spans 14 amino acids. Trimming stripped 2 bases from V and 10 bases from J, with 15 bases between. Germline-derived CDR1 and CDR2 are SGHNT and YYREEE (reference sequence). The CDR3 sequence is CASSFSPTAGKLFF. CDR3 DNA: TGTGCCAGCAGCTTTAGTCCGACGGCCGGAAAACTGTTTTTT.

The chain joins TRBV7-9 to TRBJ2-7, with no clear D. V lost 2 bases and J lost 4, with 18 bases in between. The CDR3 length is 16 residues. Germline V gene lookup returns CDR1 SEHNR and CDR2 FQNEAQ (reference sequence). As DNA, the CDR3 is TGTGCCAGCAGCTTATATTCCGCTCGCCCTACATACGAGCAGTACTTC. Amino acid sequence: CASSLYSARPTYEQYF.

The chain has TRBV27 and TRBJ2-2, with TRBD2 matching over 7 bases. V was clipped by 7 bases and J by 5 bases; unmatched bases: 13. CDR1 is MNHEY and CDR2 is SMNVEV in the germline V gene (reference sequence). This CDR3 region has 16 residues. As DNA, the CDR3 is TGTGCCAGCACCATAAGCGCGGGAGTGGGTACCGGGGAGCTGTTTTTT. Translation: CASTISAGVGTGELFF.

This chain uses TRBV4-2 with TRBJ2-1; 15 bases line up with TRBD2. CDR3 size: 19 residues. The V segment lost 4 bases and the J segment 0 bases; nucleotides outside the gene matches: 7. Germline CDR1 reads LGHNA; CDR2 reads YNFKEQ. As DNA, the CDR3 is TGTGCCAGCAGCCCGCTAGGACTAGCGGGAGGGAGCTCCTACAATGAGCAGTTCTTC. Its protein product is CASSPLGLAGGSSYNEQFF.

The chain joins TRBV13 to TRBJ2-5; D remains unclear. Germline V gene lookup returns CDR1 PRHDT and CDR2 FYEKMQ (reference sequence). The CDR3 loop spans 13 amino acids. Trimming cost V 5 bases and J 1 base, with 8 bases left between them. The chain's CDR3 is CASSPPSQETQYF. CDR3 bases: TGTGCCAGCAGCCCACCCAGCCAAGAGACCCAGTACTTC. The full variable domain, completed using reference TRBV13 and TRBJ2-5, is AAGVIQSPRHLIKEKRETATLKCYPIPRHDTVYWYQQGPGQDPQFLISFYEKMQSDKGSIPDRFSAQQFSDYHSELNMSSLELGDSALYFCASSPPSQETQYFGPGTRLLVL.

This chain joins TRBV2 and TRBJ2-7; 8 bases fit TRBD2. This CDR3 is built from 12 residues. Germline CDR1 is SNHLY and CDR2 is FYNNEI. Trimming removed 7 bases from V and 4 bases from J; junction bases left unmatched: 3. The DNA of the CDR3 is TGTGCCAGCATAGGACTAGCTTACGAGCAGTACTTC. It encodes CASIGLAYEQYF. Based on the CDR3 plus reference TRBV2 and TRBJ2-7, the full variable domain is EPEVTQTPSHQVTQMGQEVILRCVPISNHLYFYWYRQILGQKVEFLVSFYNNEISEKSEIFDDQFSVERPDGSNFTLKIRSTKLEDSAMYFCASIGLAYEQYFGPGTRLTVT.

V usage is TRBV7-9 and J usage is TRBJ2-7, with TRBD1 as a possible D gene (6 bases). Germline V gene data show CDR1 as SEHNR and CDR2 as FQNEAQ (reference sequence). With 1 base removed from V and 7 bases from J, the gap between germline ends came to 14 bases. The CDR3 has 14 residues. The CDR3 bases are TGTGCCAGCAGCTTAGGGACAGTGAGTGGGGAGCAGTACTTC. It codes for CASSLGTVSGEQYF.

This chain links TRBV13 with TRBJ2-7; maybe TRBD2 (7 bases). V was pared by 1 base and J by 3 bases, with 16 bases between. The CDR3 has 16 amino acids. Germline loops: CDR1 PRHDT, CDR2 FYEKMQ (reference sequence). Written as DNA, the CDR3 is TGTGCCAGCAGCTTAGCGGCGGGAGCCAGGGGCTACGAGCAGTACTTC. Translation: CASSLAAGARGYEQYF.

The chain uses TRBV30 and TRBJ1-4, with D perhaps matching TRBD1 (6 bases). Germline V lookup: CDR1 GTSNPN, CDR2 SVGIG (reference sequence). The CDR3 has 15 residues. The V gene lost 0 bases and the J gene lost 0 bases, with 8 bases spanning the gap. This chain's CDR3 is CAWSVGGATNEKLFF. In DNA form, the CDR3 reads TGTGCCTGGAGTGTAGGGGGTGCAACTAATGAAAAACTGTTTTTT.

The chain recombines TRBV6-1 with TRBJ1-5; D call uncertain. V was trimmed by 1 base and J by 2 bases, leaving 6 bases between them. Germline V lookup: CDR1 MNHNS, CDR2 SASEGT. The CDR3 runs 14 residues. The CDR3 region is CASSEGTGNQPQHF. The CDR3, as DNA: TGTGCCAGCAGTGAAGGGACGGGCAATCAGCCCCAGCATTTT.

Notes on this clone: Relative to the germline gene, one junction end is altered; a read error may explain this. Other DNA sequences in the sample encode the same CDR3. The chain employs TRBV9 and TRBJ2-7, with 11 bases lining up with TRBD1. This CDR3 has 15 residues. CDR1 SGDLS and CDR2 YYNGEE come from the germline V gene. CDR3 sequence (DNA): TGTGCCAGTAGCGGACAGGGGACAGGGGGATACGAGCAGTACTTC. Translating it yields CASSGQGTGGYEQYF.

The chain's CDR3 is CASSQDRGHEQYF. Written as DNA, the CDR3 is TGTGCCAGCAGCCAGGACAGGGGCCACGAGCAGTACTTC. The chain uses TRBV4-2 and TRBJ2-7, with 9 positions matching TRBD1. Unmatched junction bases numbered 2, after V lost 3 bases and J lost 5 bases. Germline-derived CDR1 and CDR2 are LGHNA and YNFKEQ. The CDR3 is made up of 13 amino acids.